The 6 T cell receptor beta chains presented below share a single source sample, sequenced in a study of blood T cell repertoires in COVID-19. The repertoire was sequenced with immunoSEQ multiplex PCR; TCRdb's copy has only in-frame clones and lacks some. The data hold tens of thousands of clones, with less than 85% observed a single time. The sequenced sample consisted of peripheral blood. Receptors were obtained from a man in his fifties or sixties with acute or convalescent COVID-19.

The chain couples TRBV3-1 (or the pseudogene TRBV3-2) to TRBJ1-1; D is unresolved. The CDR3 runs to 13 residues. Germline V gene sequence: CDR1 LGHDT, CDR2 YNNKEL (reference sequence). The germline V and J ends were trimmed by 0 bases and 7 bases, with 9 bases remaining between them. The CDR3 is CASSQDSGIEAFF. In nucleotides, the CDR3 is TGTGCCAGCAGCCAAGACTCCGGGATTGAAGCTTTCTTT.

The chain combines TRBV2 with TRBJ1-5; D call uncertain. CDR3 length: 15 amino acids. The germline V and J ends were trimmed by 1 base and 7 bases, with 14 bases remaining between them. Germline V gives CDR1 SNHLY, CDR2 FYNNEI. In DNA, the CDR3 is TGTGCCAGCAGTGAAGGATCCTACGGTAGACAGCCCCAGCATTTT. This encodes CASSEGSYGRQPQHF.

The chain joins TRBV7-6 to TRBJ2-7; 10 nucleotides match TRBD2. CDR1 SGHVS and CDR2 FNYEAQ come from the germline V gene. V lost 5 bases, J lost 4 bases, and 11 bases stayed unmatched. The CDR3 covers 16 residues. CDR3 region: CASSPSSGRANYEQYF. Here the CDR3 DNA reads TGTGCCAGCAGCCCGTCAAGCGGGAGGGCCAATTACGAGCAGTACTTC.

The V call is TRBV3-1 (or the pseudogene TRBV3-2), the J call TRBJ2-1; 15 nucleotides align to TRBD2. The junction had 4 bases not matched to a gene; V was cut back by 3 bases and J by 1 base. The CDR3 extends over 18 amino acids. Per germline, CDR1 LGHDT and CDR2 YNNKEL (reference sequence). The CDR3 coding sequence is TGTGCCAGCAGCCACGGACTAGCGGGGGGGTTATCCTACAATGAGCAGTTCTTC. It encodes CASSHGLAGGLSYNEQFF.

The V call is TRBV10-3, the J call TRBJ2-7, with 10 nucleotides matching TRBD1. V shed 8 bases, J shed 0 bases, and the junction held 7 bases outside the gene matches. Per germline, CDR1 ENHRY and CDR2 SYGVKD. The CDR3 is 15 residues long. CDR3 amino acids: CAIGPGQGSSYEQYF. DNA for the CDR3: TGTGCCATCGGCCCGGGACAGGGGAGCTCCTACGAGCAGTACTTC.

This clone was picked up a small number of times. The chain has TRBV12-3 or TRBV12-4 and TRBJ2-1, with TRBD2 as a possible D gene (5 bases). V lost 6 bases and J lost 10, with 16 bases in between. CDR3 length: 13 residues. For the CDR3, the DNA is TGTGCCAGCAGGCCCGGGGTGCTCGAGGAGCAGTTCTTC. Amino acid sequence: CASRPGVLEEQFF.